This TCR beta chain was captured by sequencing in a study of blood T cell repertoires in COVID-19. Study-wide context: Sample material is recorded as cDNA or gDNA derived from T cells, B-cell-depleted T cells, or PBMCs.

CDR1 KGHDR and CDR2 SFDVKD come from the germline V gene. The length of the CDR3 is 13 residues. Trimming removed 5 bases at V and 8 bases at J, with 13 bases between. Original processing methods: It was from reference gene primer amplification that nucleated cell counts were estimated. Some clones are missing from TCRdb's copy, which holds only in-frame ones; the method was immunoSEQ multiplex PCR. For V, J and clone size, that table is used; D and trimming come from the DNA. The repertoire holds 49,000 or so clones, with around nine tenths as singletons. Sequencing was performed on peripheral blood. The chain is built from TRBV24-1 and TRBJ2-3; D perhaps matches TRBD1 (5 bases). This receptor was obtained from a man in his forties or fifties with active COVID-19. The CDR3 sequence is CATSGQGIGTQYF. CDR3 sequence (DNA): TGTGCCACCAGTGGTCAGGGAATCGGTACGCAGTATTTT.